A selection of T cell receptor beta chains follows, all from one sample in a study of T cells in Graves' hyperthyroidism and ophthalmopathy. Each CDR3 protein gets one entry after TCRdb re-called the multiplex PCR reads with MiXCR. The repertoire holds 500,000 to 550,000 distinct CDR3 sequences, with just under 20% as singletons. The sequencing input was blood. These receptors were collected from a middle-aged man with Graves' ophthalmopathy. Both conserved end residues are trimmed from each CDR3. A D gene is named only where the DNA matches it firmly.

TRBJ1-1	TRBD1	TRBV18	ASSLPYRGRKVNTEAF
TRBJ2-1	.	TRBV19	ASTQLASNEQF
TRBJ2-5	TRBD1	TRBV6-1	ASSSGTGFGTQY
TRBJ2-7	.	TRBV28	ASSPLRSSYEQY
TRBJ1-2	TRBD1	TRBV6-5	ASSWTGSSNYGYT
TRBJ2-1	.	TRBV15	ATSIPLDSNEQF
TRBJ2-1	.	TRBV30	AWSSGDYNEQF
TRBJ2-1	TRBD2	TRBV13	ASSPLAGGSHEQF
TRBJ1-1	.	TRBV12-3/TRBV12-4	ASTKESRTEAF
TRBJ2-7	.	TRBV6-6	ASSYLYEQY